This T cell receptor beta chain was found in a study of blood T cell repertoires in COVID-19. In the study's own analysis: Estimates of nucleated cell counts were drawn from the amplification of reference gene primers. The data were produced by immunoSEQ multiplex PCR, yet TCRdb's version contains in-frame clones alone and is incomplete. Clonal size and the V and J genes are those of that table, whereas D and trimming came from the DNA. The sample includes around 200,000 clones, less than 90% of them seen just once. CDR3 length: 14 residues. Trimming pared 3 bases from V and 4 bases from J, leaving 14 bases between. From germline, CDR1 is SGHKS and CDR2 YYEKEE (reference sequence).

The sample comprised PBMCs or T cells enriched from blood (not recorded which). The clonotype was recovered from a woman in her 30s who had recovered from COVID-19. The genes are TRBV5-5 and TRBJ2-7; tentative D call: TRBD1 (5 bases). The CDR3 sequence is CASSSQGSSYEQYF. The CDR3 region has the DNA TGTGCCAGCAGCTCCCAGGGATCCTCGTACGAGCAGTACTTC.